These 14 T cell receptor beta chains originate from one sample sequenced in a study of regulatory T cells in long-lasting Graves disease. Time point indicated: persistent/refractory GD, antithyroid drugs over 5 years with positive TRAb. Following extraction of RNA from PBMCs, that RNA was used to make the TCR library. iRepertoire HTBI primers and Arm-PCR of CDR3 regions built TCR beta libraries. TCRdb re-analysed the multiplex PCR reads in MiXCR, keeping a single row per CDR3 protein. Among 450,000 or so distinct CDR3 sequences listed, 20% to 25% were seen once. The specimen comprised peripheral blood mononuclear cells (PBMCs), sampled when the disease was refractory, from a patient treated with antithyroid drugs. The receptor source for this set is a female donor with Graves disease.

Ten or more counts support this clonotype. V usage is TRBV12-3 or TRBV12-4 and J usage is TRBJ1-2; D possibly corresponds to TRBD1 (6 bases). The length of the CDR3 is 13 residues. The germline V and J ends were trimmed by 6 bases and 4 bases, with 12 bases remaining between them. CDR3 amino acids: CASSLRRGYGYTF. For the CDR3, the DNA is TGTGCCAGCAGCCTTCGCAGGGGCTATGGCTACACCTTC.

This clonotype was picked up many times. The chain is built from TRBV30 and TRBJ1-5; unclear D gene. Germline V gives CDR1 GTSNPN, CDR2 SVGIG (reference sequence). V was trimmed by 1 base and J by 1 base, leaving 2 bases between them. CDR3 length: 12 amino acids. CDR3 in DNA: TGTGCCTGGAGTGGAAGCAATCAGCCCCAGCATTTT. The encoded protein is CAWSGSNQPQHF.

This clonotype was observed at least ten times. The genes are TRBV7-9 and TRBJ2-6; 7 bases fit TRBD1. Looked up from germline, CDR1 is SEHNR and CDR2 is FQNEAQ (reference sequence). The CDR3 is 18 residues long. With V trimmed by 1 base and J by 0 bases, 6 bases remained unmatched. CDR3 amino acids: CASSLGQGTHSGANVLTF. CDR3 coding DNA: TGTGCCAGCAGCTTAGGACAGGGCACGCACTCTGGGGCCAACGTCCTGACTTTC.

This clonotype was detected many times. J is TRBJ2-4 and V is TRBV11-2; no clear D gene. The V and J ends lost 1 base and 13 bases respectively, with 11 bases between them. The CDR3 sequence is 12 residues long. Germline CDR1 reads SGHAT; CDR2 reads FQNNGV. The CDR3 bases are TGTGCCAGCAGCTTAGGAGGCCAAAGCCAGTACTTC. Protein sequence: CASSLGGQSQYF.

This chain joins TRBV28 and TRBJ2-3, with a possible D match to TRBD1 (5 bases). Germline V CDR1 and CDR2: MDHEN, SYDVKM. V was trimmed by 7 bases and J by 1 base, leaving 15 bases between them. CDR3 length: 15 residues. The CDR3 DNA is TGTGCCAGCACCCCCCAAGGGGTCGGCACAGATACGCAGTATTTT. It is translated as CASTPQGVGTDTQYF.

This clonotype was recorded many times. V usage is TRBV24-1 and J usage is TRBJ2-6; perhaps D is TRBD1 or TRBD2 (5 bases each). Trimming took 1 base from V and 2 from J, leaving 11 bases between them. CDR3 length: 17 residues. CDR1 KGHDR and CDR2 SFDVKD come from the germline V gene. CDR3 DNA sequence: TGTGCCACCAGTGATTTTACCGGGACGCCTGGGGCCAACGTCCTGACTTTC. Its translation: CATSDFTGTPGANVLTF.

This clonotype came up a few times. The CDR3 carries no conserved terminal phenylalanine or tryptophan, so it likely arises from a read error. The rearrangement joins TRBV12-5 to TRBJ1-2, with D maybe TRBD1 (5 bases). CDR1 and CDR2 (germline): LGHNT, FRNRAP. The length of the CDR3 is 13 residues. Between the trimmed V and J ends, which lost 6 bases and 3 bases, there was a span of 11 bases. CDR3 DNA sequence: TGTGCTAGTGGATCCTTGGGGGACTATGGCTACACCCTC. Translating gives CASGSLGDYGYTL.

The CDR3 DNA reads as TGTGCCAGCAGTGCTGACAGGGGGGACTATGGCTACACCTTC. Its translation: CASSADRGDYGYTF. This rearrangement joins TRBV2 to TRBJ1-2; 9 bases map to TRBD1. This CDR3 is 14 amino acids long. The germline CDR1 and CDR2 sequences are SNHLY and FYNNEI. Unmatched junction bases numbered 3, after V lost 4 bases and J lost 3 bases.

This clonotype was found a few times. The chain couples TRBV2 to TRBJ2-7; D is unresolved. V dropped 7 bases and J dropped 2 bases, with 9 bases sitting between them. The CDR3 covers 12 residues. Germline V gives CDR1 SNHLY, CDR2 FYNNEI. CDR3 DNA sequence: TGTGCCAGCATCGGGCTTGCCTACGAGCAGTACTTC. Its translation is CASIGLAYEQYF.

Comments on this clonotype: With a much larger clone just one base away, this may be a read error. The chain is built from TRBV10-3 and TRBJ1-4; D not resolved. The CDR3 totals 13 residues. The V gene's germline CDR1 is ENHRY and CDR2 SYGVKD. In DNA form, the CDR3 reads TGTGCCATCAGCGTACGGACTAATGAAAAACCGTTTTTT. It is translated as CAISVRTNEKPFF.

V usage is TRBV20-1 and J usage is TRBJ2-1, with D hard to call. V lost 4 bases and J 5 bases, leaving 15 bases between the germline ends. From germline, CDR1 is DFQATT and CDR2 SNEGSKA (reference sequence). The CDR3 spans 14 residues. The CDR3 bases are TGCAGTGCTACCAAAGATTTCCACAACAATGAGCAGTTCTTC. Amino acids: CSATKDFHNNEQFF.

This clonotype was counted many times. The CDR3 sequence: CASRTGGNTIYF. The CDR3 coding sequence is TGTGCCAGCAGGACAGGGGGAAACACCATATATTTT. The chain is built from TRBV2 and TRBJ1-3, with 7 nucleotides matching TRBD1. V shed 6 bases, J shed 4 bases, and the junction held 0 bases outside the gene matches. CDR3 length equals 12 residues. The germline gives CDR1 SNHLY, CDR2 FYNNEI.

This clonotype was found many times. The chain employs TRBV6-1 and TRBJ1-5; no firm D call. CDR1 is MNHNS and CDR2 is SASEGT in the germline V gene. V dropped 2 bases and J dropped 4 bases, with 6 bases sitting between them. This CDR3 has 13 residues. CDR3 coding DNA: TGTGCCAGCAGTGAACGGCGAAATCAGCCCCAGCATTTT. Translated: CASSERRNQPQHF.

This clonotype has ten or more counts. The genes are TRBV13 and TRBJ1-4; 8 bases match TRBD1. The CDR3 extends over 14 amino acids. Germline CDR1 PRHDT, CDR2 FYEKMQ (reference sequence). Unmatched junction bases numbered 7, after V lost 5 bases and J lost 8 bases. CDR3 in amino acids: CASSTRGLEEKLFF. Here the CDR3 DNA reads TGTGCCAGCAGCACCAGGGGGCTAGAAGAAAAACTGTTTTTT.